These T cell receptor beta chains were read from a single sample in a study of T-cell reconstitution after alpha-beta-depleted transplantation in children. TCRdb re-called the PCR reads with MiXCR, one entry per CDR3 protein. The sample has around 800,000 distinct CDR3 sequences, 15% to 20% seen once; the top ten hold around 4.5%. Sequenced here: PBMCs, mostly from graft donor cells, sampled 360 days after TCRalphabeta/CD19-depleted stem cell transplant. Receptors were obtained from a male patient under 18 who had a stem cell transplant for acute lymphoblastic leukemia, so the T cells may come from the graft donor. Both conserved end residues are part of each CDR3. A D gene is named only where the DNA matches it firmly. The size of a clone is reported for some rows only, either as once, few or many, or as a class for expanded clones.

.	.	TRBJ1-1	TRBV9	CASSVGINTEAFF	TGTGCCAGCAGCGTGGGGATAAACACTGAAGCTTTCTTT
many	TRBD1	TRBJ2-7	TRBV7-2	CASSTGQGSSYEQYF	TGTGCCAGCAGCACCGGACAGGGTAGCTCCTACGAGCAGTACTTC
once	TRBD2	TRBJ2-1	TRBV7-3	CASSSPGGEQFF	TGTGCCAGCAGCTCCCCGGGGGGAGAGCAGTTCTTC
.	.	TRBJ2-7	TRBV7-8	CASSLRITYEQYF	TGTGCCAGCAGCTTACGGATTACTTACGAGCAGTACTTC
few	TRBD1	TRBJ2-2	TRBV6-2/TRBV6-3	CASSYRDRDPMGTGELFF	TGTGCCAGCAGTTACCGTGACAGGGATCCAATGGGCACCGGGGAGCTGTTTTTT
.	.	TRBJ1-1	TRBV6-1	CASSRGRGNTEAFF	TGTGCCAGCTCGAGAGGCAGGGGGAACACTGAAGCTTTCTTT
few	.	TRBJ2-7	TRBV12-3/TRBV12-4	CASSFERYEQYF	TGTGCCAGCAGTTTTGAGCGCTACGAGCAGTACTTC
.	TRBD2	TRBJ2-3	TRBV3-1	CASSQDLGRGTDTQYF	TGTGCCAGCAGCCAAGATCTCGGGAGGGGCACAGATACGCAGTATTTT
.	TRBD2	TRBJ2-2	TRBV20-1	CSASDGRGTGELFF	TGCAGTGCTAGTGACGGGAGGGGCACCGGGGAGCTGTTTTTT
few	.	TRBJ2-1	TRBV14	CASSETGTYNEQFF	TGTGCCAGCAGCGAGACAGGAACGTACAATGAGCAGTTCTTC
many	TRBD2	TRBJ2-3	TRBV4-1	CASSQGSLAGGPTDTQYF	TGCGCCAGCAGCCAAGGTAGTCTAGCGGGAGGGCCTACAGATACGCAGTATTTT
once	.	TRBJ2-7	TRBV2	CASSVVEQYF	TGTGCCAGCAGTGTCGTCGAGCAGTACTTC
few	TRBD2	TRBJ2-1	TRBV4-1	CASSQVLASDEQFF	TGCGCCAGCAGCCAAGTACTAGCGTCCGACGAGCAGTTCTTC
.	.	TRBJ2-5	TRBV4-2	CASSRSRHPRYPGEETQYF	TGTGCCAGCAGCCGGAGTCGTCACCCTAGATACCCGGGAGAAGAGACCCAGTACTTC
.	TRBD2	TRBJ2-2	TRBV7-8	CASSLRFRSGRAAGELFF	TGTGCCAGCAGCTTAAGGTTTCGCAGCGGGAGGGCCGCGGGGGAGCTGTTTTTT
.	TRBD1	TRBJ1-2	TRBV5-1	CASSLEDRINYGYTF	TGCGCCAGCAGCTTGGAGGACAGGATTAACTATGGCTACACCTTC
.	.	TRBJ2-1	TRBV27	CASSLSPGLGPGNEQFF	TGTGCCAGCAGTTTATCTCCCGGCTTAGGACCTGGGAATGAGCAGTTCTTC
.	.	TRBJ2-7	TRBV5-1	CACSSLYEQYF	TGCGCCTGCAGCTCCCTCTACGAGCAGTACTTC
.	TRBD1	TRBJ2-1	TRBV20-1	CSALTGGNEQFF	TGCAGTGCCTTGACAGGGGGCAATGAGCAGTTCTTC
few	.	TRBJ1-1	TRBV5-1	CASSSPGIEAFF	TGCGCCAGCAGCTCCCCGGGGATAGAAGCTTTCTTT
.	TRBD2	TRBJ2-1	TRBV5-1	CASTSSGTSFDEQFF	TGCGCCAGCACCTCTAGCGGGACTTCCTTCGATGAGCAGTTCTTC
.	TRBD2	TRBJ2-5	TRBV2	CASRGTSDVQETQYF	TGTGCCAGCAGAGGGACTAGCGACGTCCAAGAGACCCAGTACTTC
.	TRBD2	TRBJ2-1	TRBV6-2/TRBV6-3	CASSYRGLAPYNEQFF	TGTGCCAGCAGTTACCGCGGACTAGCGCCTTACAATGAGCAGTTCTTC
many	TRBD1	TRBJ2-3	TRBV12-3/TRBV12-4	CASSLGTGVRTDTQYF	TGTGCCAGCAGTTTAGGGACAGGGGTACGCACAGATACGCAGTATTTT
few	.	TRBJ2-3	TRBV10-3	CATSRETISTDTQYF	TGTGCCACCAGCAGGGAGACCATAAGCACAGATACGCAGTATTTT
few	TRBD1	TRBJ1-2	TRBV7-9	CASNKQGRYGYTF	TGTGCCAGCAACAAACAGGGGAGGTATGGCTACACCTTC
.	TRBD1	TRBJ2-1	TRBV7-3	CASSARTGSSYNEQFF	TGTGCCAGCAGCGCCCGGACAGGTAGCTCCTACAATGAGCAGTTCTTC